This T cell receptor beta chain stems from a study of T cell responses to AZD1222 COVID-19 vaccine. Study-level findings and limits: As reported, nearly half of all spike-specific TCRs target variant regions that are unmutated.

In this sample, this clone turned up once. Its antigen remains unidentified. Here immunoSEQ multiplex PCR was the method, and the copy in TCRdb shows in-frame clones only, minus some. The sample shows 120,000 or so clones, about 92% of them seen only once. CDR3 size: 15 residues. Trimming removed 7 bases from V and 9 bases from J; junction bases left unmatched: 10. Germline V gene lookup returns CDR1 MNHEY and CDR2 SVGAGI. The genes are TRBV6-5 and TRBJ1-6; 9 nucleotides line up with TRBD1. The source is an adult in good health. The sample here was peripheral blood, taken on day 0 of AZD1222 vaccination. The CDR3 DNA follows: TGTGCCAGCAAAACGGACAGGGGCACCCGTTCACCCCTCCACTTT. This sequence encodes CASKTDRGTRSPLHF.